The 3 T cell receptor beta chains reported below all come from one sample, sequenced in a study of blood T cell repertoires in COVID-19. Sequencing used immunoSEQ multiplex PCR; TCRdb keeps in-frame clones, though not all of them. The table lists more than 80,000 clones, around 84% of them singletons. The material sequenced was peripheral blood. Every receptor here comes from a man aged 35 to 55 with acute or convalescent COVID-19.

This clone was seen just once. This chain links TRBV5-6 with TRBJ1-3; the match to TRBD1 covers 7 bases. Per germline, CDR1 SGHDT and CDR2 YYEEEE. V shed 3 bases and J 6 bases; nucleotides not matched to a gene: 6. The CDR3 loop spans 14 amino acids. The CDR3: CASSWLDRLNTIYF. CDR3 DNA sequence: TGTGCCAGCAGCTGGCTGGACAGGCTAAACACCATATATTTT.

J is TRBJ2-1 and V is TRBV11-2; no clear D gene. Germline V lookup: CDR1 SGHAT, CDR2 FQNNGV. This CDR3 region has 12 residues. The ends were cut back, 2 bases at V and 7 bases at J, with 6 bases in the middle. The CDR3 sequence is CASSLWRNEQFF. The CDR3 DNA is TGTGCCAGCAGCTTATGGAGAAATGAGCAGTTCTTC.

The V gene is TRBV5-1, the J gene TRBJ2-5, with 8 bases identical to TRBD2. CDR3 length equals 15 residues. Germline V gene sequence: CDR1 SGHRS, CDR2 YFSETQ. Trimming removed 4 bases from V and 1 base from J; junction bases left unmatched: 6. CDR3 loop: CASSRRLASQETQYF. The DNA of the CDR3 is TGCGCCAGCAGCCGTAGACTAGCGAGCCAAGAGACCCAGTACTTC.